These 24 T cell receptor beta chains came from one sample sequenced in a study of cytomegalovirus exposure and HLA in healthy donors (dated by TCRdb to between 2016 and 2019). Library generation was performed with the immunoSEQ multiplex PCR assay. For the multiplex PCR, a mixture combining 60 forward primers for TCR Vbeta segments and 13 reverse primers for TCR Jbeta segments was used. TCRdb retrieved this table from immuneACCESS and kept in-frame rearrangements only. Not all clones are present; in checked studies, unresolved V genes account for under half, and no reason is known for the remainder. For this sample the table gives 250,000 to 350,000 clones, of which roughly 90% were detected only once. The top ten constitute roughly 4% of the sample. The specimen was PBMCs. Receptors originate from a man aged 35 to 55 in good health and CMV-seropositive.

This rearrangement joins TRBV2 to TRBJ2-1; TRBD2 aligns across 11 bases. J was trimmed by 7 bases and V by 4 bases; bases with no gene match: 12. Germline loops: CDR1 SNHLY, CDR2 FYNNEI. The CDR3 has 17 amino acids. The CDR3 DNA follows: TGTGCCAGCAGTGGGTTAAAGACTAGCGGGACGGGGAATGAGCAGTTCTTC. Its protein product is CASSGLKTSGTGNEQFF.

The gene calls are TRBV18 and TRBJ2-6, with D possibly being TRBD1 (6 bases). V was clipped by 3 bases and J by 4 bases, with 10 bases between them. Per the germline V gene, CDR1 is KGHSH and CDR2 is LQKENI. This CDR3 has 15 residues. The CDR3 DNA reads as TGTGCCAGCTCACCCGGACAGAGAGGGGCCAACGTCCTGACTTTC. It yields the protein CASSPGQRGANVLTF.

This chain uses TRBV5-1 with TRBJ1-2; 7 nucleotides line up with TRBD1. Germline CDR1 is SGHRS and CDR2 is YFSETQ. V was clipped by 4 bases and J by 5 bases; unmatched bases: 5. The length of the CDR3 is 13 residues. The DNA for the CDR3 is TGCGCCAGCAGCCTGGGACAGACTTATGGCTACACCTTC. This gives the protein CASSLGQTYGYTF.

As concerns this clone: In the same sample, other DNA sequences code for this CDR3. The chain uses TRBV5-1 and TRBJ2-7; no firm D call. Trimming took off 3 bases at V and 3 bases at J, with 4 bases between the two ends. The germline V gene encodes CDR1 SGHRS and CDR2 YFSETQ. The CDR3 totals 11 residues. CDR3 loop: CASSSSYEQYF. DNA of the CDR3: TGCGCCAGCAGCTCCAGCTACGAGCAGTACTTC.

J is TRBJ2-7 and V is TRBV27; 8 bases are a match to TRBD1. CDR1 MNHEY and CDR2 SMNVEV come from the germline V gene (reference sequence). Trimming at V came to 5 bases and at J to 0 bases, leaving 6 bases not matched to a gene. The CDR3 is 15 residues long. The CDR3 DNA sequence: TGTGCCAGCAGTCCCCGGGACAGGCCCTCCTACGAGCAGTACTTC. Its protein is CASSPRDRPSYEQYF.

The rearrangement links TRBV28 to TRBJ1-5; no definite D call. This CDR3 spans 12 amino acids. The V end was cut by 7 bases, the J end by 0 bases, with 4 bases between. Germline V gene lookup returns CDR1 MDHEN and CDR2 SYDVKM. CDR3 nucleotides: TGTGCCAGCACTTATAGCAATCAGCCCCAGCATTTT. It is translated as CASTYSNQPQHF.

This clone is a singleton in its sample. An end of the junction differs from the germline gene, which may be a read error. The chain employs TRBV6-5 and TRBJ2-1; tentatively, D is TRBD2 (6 bases). The CDR3 has 15 residues. Germline V lookup: CDR1 MNHEY, CDR2 SVGAGI. CDR3 loop: CANSYGRGTRGEQFF. The CDR3 DNA reads TGTGCCAACAGTTACGGAAGAGGGACCCGGGGGGAGCAGTTCTTC.

The J gene is TRBJ2-3, the V gene TRBV27; D is unclear. Germline V gene data show CDR1 as MNHEY and CDR2 as SMNVEV (reference sequence). The CDR3 has 15 residues. V was cut by 2 bases and J by 0 bases, with 9 bases left in between. The CDR3 bases are TGTGCCAGCAGTTTAGAGATAACTAGCACAGATACGCAGTATTTT. This encodes CASSLEITSTDTQYF.

On this clone: Other DNA sequences in the sample encode the same CDR3. This rearrangement joins TRBV29-1 to TRBJ1-1; 7 nucleotides line up with TRBD1. The CDR3 is made up of 13 amino acids. Germline V gene lookup returns CDR1 SQVTM and CDR2 ANQGSEA. Trimming at V came to 6 bases and at J to 2 bases, leaving 6 bases not matched to a gene. DNA of the CDR3: TGCAGCGTCGGCGGGACAGTTAACACTGAAGCTTTCTTT. Amino acids: CSVGGTVNTEAFF.

The V and J genes are TRBV19 and TRBJ2-7, with D possibly TRBD2 on 5 matching bases. The CDR3 length is 15 residues. Germline V CDR1 and CDR2: LNHDA, SQIVND (reference sequence). Deletions cut 3 bases from V and 4 bases from J, with 16 bases between. The CDR3 protein is CASSMEGGLLYEQYF. The DNA of the CDR3 is TGTGCCAGTAGTATGGAAGGCGGACTGCTATACGAGCAGTACTTC.

The V and J genes are TRBV23-1 and TRBJ1-1, with D possibly matching TRBD1 (6 bases). TRBV23-1 is an ORF; its function is uncertain. The CDR3 totals 14 residues. V lost 8 bases, J lost 7 bases, and 20 bases lay in between. The CDR3, as DNA: TGCGCCAGCGGGGGACAAGGTTATTGGGGTGAAGCTTTCTTT. Encoded protein: CASGGQGYWGEAFF.

The rearrangement links TRBV28 to TRBJ2-7, with 7 bases matching TRBD2. Germline V gene sequence: CDR1 MDHEN, CDR2 SYDVKM. V lost 2 bases to trimming and J lost 3 bases; unmatched junction nucleotides: 10. The CDR3 is 16 residues long. The CDR3 reads CASSLIRGSTNYEQYF. For the CDR3, the DNA is TGTGCCAGCAGTTTAATTCGCGGGAGTACGAACTACGAGCAGTACTTC. Full variable domain (missing parts from reference TRBV28 and TRBJ2-7): DVKVTQSSRYLVKRTGEKVFLECVQDMDHENMFWYRQDPGLGLRLIYFSYDVKMKEKGDIPEGYSVSREKKERFSLILESASTNQTSMYLCASSLIRGSTNYEQYFGPGTRLTVT.

The CDR3 reads CASSRGHRGEQYF. CDR3 coding DNA: TGTGCCAGCAGCCGGGGACATCGGGGAGAGCAGTACTTC. The V call is TRBV5-6, the J call TRBJ2-7; D might be TRBD1 (6 bases). This CDR3 is 13 amino acids long. Between the trimmed V and J ends, which lost 4 bases and 7 bases, there was a span of 15 bases. In germline, CDR1 is SGHDT, CDR2 YYEEEE.

The genes are TRBV7-2 and TRBJ2-1; 13 bases line up with TRBD2. V lost 4 bases to trimming and J lost 8 bases; unmatched junction nucleotides: 5. The length of the CDR3 is 15 residues. Per the germline V gene, CDR1 is SGHTA and CDR2 is FQGNSA. CDR3 in amino acids: CASSSWTSGSHEQFF. CDR3 sequence (DNA): TGTGCCAGCAGCTCGTGGACTAGCGGGAGCCATGAGCAGTTCTTC.

This rearrangement joins TRBV6-5 to TRBJ2-7, with D maybe TRBD2 (5 bases). In germline, CDR1 is MNHEY, CDR2 SVGAGI. The length of the CDR3 is 14 residues. Trimming removed 3 bases at V and 2 bases at J, with 11 bases between. The CDR3 DNA reads TGTGCCAGCAGTTATGCCCTAGCCCCCTACGAGCAGTACTTC. Amino acids: CASSYALAPYEQYF.

The CDR3 DNA sequence: TGTGCCAGCAGCTTAGGGTCGGGAGGGCCGGAAAACATTCAGTACTTC. Translation gives CASSLGSGGPENIQYF. The V gene is TRBV7-2, the J gene TRBJ2-4; 8 bases match TRBD2. Germline V gives CDR1 SGHTA, CDR2 FQGNSA. This CDR3 comprises 16 residues. V was pared by 1 base and J by 5 bases, with 7 bases of the junction left unmatched.

The chain recombines TRBV28 with TRBJ2-7; 12 bases align to TRBD1. CDR3 length: 13 amino acids. V shed 6 bases, J shed 4 bases, and the junction held 1 base outside the gene matches. CDR1 is MDHEN and CDR2 is SYDVKM in the germline V gene. The CDR3 DNA is TGTGCCAGCAGGGGACAGGGGGCGTACGAGCAGTACTTC. Encoded protein: CASRGQGAYEQYF.

This chain connects TRBV6-5 to TRBJ1-4; D is unresolved. Germline CDR1 is MNHEY and CDR2 is SVGAGI. V lost 0 bases to trimming and J lost 8 bases, with 13 bases between them. The CDR3 runs 15 residues. The CDR3 here is CASSYSGNLAEKLFF. The CDR3 region has the DNA TGTGCCAGCAGTTACTCGGGCAATCTAGCGGAAAAACTGTTTTTT.

This clone was counted a few times. The genes are TRBV13 and TRBJ1-1; 7 bases are a match to TRBD1. Germline trimming cut 5 bases from V and 5 bases from J; bases unmatched to any gene: 2. The CDR3 is 12 amino acids. Germline V gene data show CDR1 as PRHDT and CDR2 as FYEKMQ (reference sequence). CDR3 region: CASSEQGTEAFF. CDR3 DNA: TGTGCCAGCAGCGAACAGGGGACTGAAGCTTTCTTT.

This clone came up once. The gene calls are TRBV9 and TRBJ1-3; D is perhaps TRBD1 (5 bases). V lost 0 bases, J lost 0 bases, and 13 bases lay in between. The CDR3 spans 17 residues. Germline values: CDR1 SGDLS, CDR2 YYNGEE. The CDR3 DNA reads as TGTGCCAGCAGCGTAGCTACAGGAACGGGCTCTGGAAACACCATATATTTT. Translating it yields CASSVATGTGSGNTIYF.

The genes are TRBV28 and TRBJ1-5; 8 bases align to TRBD1. CDR3 length: 17 amino acids. Trimming at V came to 4 bases and at J to 0 bases, leaving 8 bases not matched to a gene. The V gene's germline CDR1 is MDHEN and CDR2 SYDVKM. The CDR3, as DNA: TGTGCCAGCAGTTCGGACAGGGAGGGATATAGCAATCAGCCCCAGCATTTT. Its protein product is CASSSDREGYSNQPQHF.

The rearrangement links TRBV29-1 to TRBJ2-3, with 11 positions matching TRBD2. Germline lookup yields CDR1 SQVTM and CDR2 ANQGSEA. Trimming took 6 bases from V and 3 from J; bases not matched to a gene: 8. The CDR3 extends over 15 amino acids. For the CDR3, the DNA is TGCAGCGTGGGAGGTAGCGGGAGGGCGACAGATACGCAGTATTTT. Its translation: CSVGGSGRATDTQYF.

The gene calls are TRBV28 and TRBJ1-2; 8 bases match TRBD1. Germline CDR1 MDHEN, CDR2 SYDVKM. After removal of 8 bases from V and 8 bases from J, the junction contained 13 bases not matched to a gene. The CDR3 has 14 residues. The CDR3 DNA sequence: TGTGCCAGCCACACCAGGGGGCGCGGGTACGGCTACACCTTC. Protein product: CASHTRGRGYGYTF.

This clone was observed a single time. The chain is built from TRBV9 and TRBJ2-1; 12 bases match TRBD2. Germline CDR1 reads SGDLS; CDR2 reads YYNGEE. This CDR3 is 16 amino acids long. Losses at the gene ends were 3 bases for V and 0 bases for J; bases not matched to a gene: 1. The CDR3 nucleotides are TGTGCCAGCAGCGCTAGCGGGAGGGCCTCCTACAATGAGCAGTTCTTC. Translating it yields CASSASGRASYNEQFF.